This T cell receptor beta chain was sequenced during a study of blood T cell repertoires in COVID-19. About the research overall: Donors in the United States, Italy and Spain gave samples during acute or convalescent COVID-19. Sample material is recorded as cDNA or gDNA derived from T cells, B-cell-depleted T cells, or PBMCs.

In the authors' methods: By means of reference gene primer amplification, nucleated cell counts were estimated. Assay: immunoSEQ multiplex PCR; the TCRdb copy retains only in-frame clones and omits some. D and trimming come from the DNA, and the V and J calls and clone size come from that table. The sample contains about 140,000 clones, roughly 84% of which appear only once. With 4 bases clipped from V and 6 bases from J, the junction kept 3 bases outside the gene matches. The CDR3 sequence is 12 residues long. Germline CDR1 reads SGHNT; CDR2 reads YENEEA. This TCR was sampled from a woman aged 60-75 years with acute or convalescent COVID-19. Sequenced material: peripheral blood. The chain carries TRBV11-3 and TRBJ2-7; 7 bases map to TRBD2. The CDR3 DNA sequence: TGTGCCAGCAGCTCTGGGACTATCGAGCAGTACTTC. Translating gives CASSSGTIEQYF.